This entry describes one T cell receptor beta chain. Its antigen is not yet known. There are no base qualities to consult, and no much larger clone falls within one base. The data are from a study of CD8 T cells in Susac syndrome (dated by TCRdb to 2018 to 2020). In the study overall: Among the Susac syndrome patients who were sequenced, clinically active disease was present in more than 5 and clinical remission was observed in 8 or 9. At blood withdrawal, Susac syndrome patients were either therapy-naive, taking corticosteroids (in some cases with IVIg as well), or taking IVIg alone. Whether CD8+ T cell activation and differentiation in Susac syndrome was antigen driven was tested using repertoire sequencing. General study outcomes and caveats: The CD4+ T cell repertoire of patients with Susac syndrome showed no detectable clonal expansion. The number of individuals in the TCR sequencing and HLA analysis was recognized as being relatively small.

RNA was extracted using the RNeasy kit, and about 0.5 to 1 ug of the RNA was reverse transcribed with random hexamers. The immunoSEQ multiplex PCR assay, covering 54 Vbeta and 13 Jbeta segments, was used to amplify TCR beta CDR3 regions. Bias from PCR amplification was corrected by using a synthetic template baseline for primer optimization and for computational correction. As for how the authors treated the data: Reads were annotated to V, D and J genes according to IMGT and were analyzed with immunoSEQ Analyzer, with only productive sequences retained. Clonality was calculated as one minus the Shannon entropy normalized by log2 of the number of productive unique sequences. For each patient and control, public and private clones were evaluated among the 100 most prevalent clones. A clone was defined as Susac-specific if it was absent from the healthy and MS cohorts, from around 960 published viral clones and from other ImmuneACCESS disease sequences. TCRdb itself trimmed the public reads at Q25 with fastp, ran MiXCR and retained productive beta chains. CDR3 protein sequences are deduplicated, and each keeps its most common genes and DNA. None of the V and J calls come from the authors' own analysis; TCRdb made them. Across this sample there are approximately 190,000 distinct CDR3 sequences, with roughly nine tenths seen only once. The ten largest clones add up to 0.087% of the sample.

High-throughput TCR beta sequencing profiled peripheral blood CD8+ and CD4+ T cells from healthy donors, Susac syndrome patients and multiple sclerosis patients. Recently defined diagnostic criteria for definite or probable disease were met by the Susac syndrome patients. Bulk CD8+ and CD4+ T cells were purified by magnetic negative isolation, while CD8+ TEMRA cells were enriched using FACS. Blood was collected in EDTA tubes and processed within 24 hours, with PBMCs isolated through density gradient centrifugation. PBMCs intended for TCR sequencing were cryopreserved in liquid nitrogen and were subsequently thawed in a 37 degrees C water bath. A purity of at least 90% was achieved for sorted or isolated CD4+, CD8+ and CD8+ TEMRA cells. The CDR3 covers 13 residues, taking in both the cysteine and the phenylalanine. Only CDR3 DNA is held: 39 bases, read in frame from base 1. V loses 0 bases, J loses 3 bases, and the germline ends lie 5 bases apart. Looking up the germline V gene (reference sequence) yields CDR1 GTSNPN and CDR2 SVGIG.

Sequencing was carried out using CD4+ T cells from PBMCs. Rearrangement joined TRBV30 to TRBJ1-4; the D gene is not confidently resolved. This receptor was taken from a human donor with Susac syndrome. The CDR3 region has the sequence CAWSVQSNEKLFF. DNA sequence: TGTGCCTGGAGTGTTCAGTCTAATGAAAAACTGTTTTTT. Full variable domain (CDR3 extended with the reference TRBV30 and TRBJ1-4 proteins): SQTIHQWPATLVQPVGSPLSLECTVEGTSNPNLYWYRQAAGRGLQLLFYSVGIGQISSEVPQNLSASRPQDRQFILSSKKLLLSDSGFYLCAWSVQSNEKLFFGSGTQLSVL.